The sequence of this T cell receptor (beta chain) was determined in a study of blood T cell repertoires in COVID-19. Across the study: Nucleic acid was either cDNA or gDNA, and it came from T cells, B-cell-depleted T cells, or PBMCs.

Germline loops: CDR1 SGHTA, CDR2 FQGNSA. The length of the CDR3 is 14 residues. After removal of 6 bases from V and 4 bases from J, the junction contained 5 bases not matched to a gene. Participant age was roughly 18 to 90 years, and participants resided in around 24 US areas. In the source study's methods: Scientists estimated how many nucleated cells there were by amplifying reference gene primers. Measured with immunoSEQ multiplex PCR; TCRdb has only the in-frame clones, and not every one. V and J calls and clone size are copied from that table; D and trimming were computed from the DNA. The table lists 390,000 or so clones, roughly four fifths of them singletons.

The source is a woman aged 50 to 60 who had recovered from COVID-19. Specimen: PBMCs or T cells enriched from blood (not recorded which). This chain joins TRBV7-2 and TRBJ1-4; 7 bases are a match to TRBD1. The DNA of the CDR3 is TGTGCCAGCAGGCCCGGGACAGTTAATGAAAAACTGTTTTTT. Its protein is CASRPGTVNEKLFF.